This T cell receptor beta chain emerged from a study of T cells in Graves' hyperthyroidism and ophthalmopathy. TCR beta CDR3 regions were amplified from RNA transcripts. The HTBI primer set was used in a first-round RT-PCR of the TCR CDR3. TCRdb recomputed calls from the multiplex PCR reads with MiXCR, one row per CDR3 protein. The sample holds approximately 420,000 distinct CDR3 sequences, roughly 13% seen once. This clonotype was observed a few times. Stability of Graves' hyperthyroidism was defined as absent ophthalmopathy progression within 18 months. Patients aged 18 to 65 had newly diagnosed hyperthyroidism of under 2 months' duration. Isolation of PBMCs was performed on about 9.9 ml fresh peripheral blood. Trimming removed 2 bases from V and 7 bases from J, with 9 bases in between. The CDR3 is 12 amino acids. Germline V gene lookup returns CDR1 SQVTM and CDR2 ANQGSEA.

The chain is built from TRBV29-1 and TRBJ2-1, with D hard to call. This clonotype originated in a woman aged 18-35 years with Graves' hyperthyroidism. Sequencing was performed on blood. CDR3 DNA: TGCAGCGTTGAATTATACCAAAATGAGCAGTTCTTC. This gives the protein CSVELYQNEQFF.